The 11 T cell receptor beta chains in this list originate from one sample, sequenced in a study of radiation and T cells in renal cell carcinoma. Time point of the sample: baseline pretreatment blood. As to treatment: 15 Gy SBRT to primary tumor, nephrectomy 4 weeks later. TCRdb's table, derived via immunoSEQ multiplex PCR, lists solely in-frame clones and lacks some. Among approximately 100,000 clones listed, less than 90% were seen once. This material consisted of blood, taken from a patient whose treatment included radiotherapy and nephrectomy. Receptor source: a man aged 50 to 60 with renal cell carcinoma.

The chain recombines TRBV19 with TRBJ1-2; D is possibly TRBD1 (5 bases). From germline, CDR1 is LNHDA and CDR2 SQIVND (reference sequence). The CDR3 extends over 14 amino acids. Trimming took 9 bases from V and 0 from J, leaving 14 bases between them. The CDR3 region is CASGDALANYGYTF. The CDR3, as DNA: TGTGCCAGCGGGGACGCGTTAGCTAACTATGGCTACACCTTC.

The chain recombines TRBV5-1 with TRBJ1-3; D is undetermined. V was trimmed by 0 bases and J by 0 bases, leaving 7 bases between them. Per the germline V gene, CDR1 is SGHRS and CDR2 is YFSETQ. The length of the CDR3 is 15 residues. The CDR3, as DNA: TGCGCCAGCAGCTTGGAAGGGAACTCTGGAAACACCATATATTTT. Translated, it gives CASSLEGNSGNTIYF. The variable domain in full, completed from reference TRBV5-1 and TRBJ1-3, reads KAGVTQTPRYLIKTRGQQVTLSCSPISGHRSVSWYQQTPGQGLQFLFEYFSETQRNKGNFPGRFSGRQFSNSRSEMNVSTLELGDSALYLCASSLEGNSGNTIYFGEGSWLTVV.

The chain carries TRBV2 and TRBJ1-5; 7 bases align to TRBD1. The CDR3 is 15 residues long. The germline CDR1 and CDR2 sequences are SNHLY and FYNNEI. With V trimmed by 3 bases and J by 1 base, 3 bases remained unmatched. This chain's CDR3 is CASSEGTASNQPQHF. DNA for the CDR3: TGTGCCAGCAGTGAGGGGACAGCAAGCAATCAGCCCCAGCATTTT.

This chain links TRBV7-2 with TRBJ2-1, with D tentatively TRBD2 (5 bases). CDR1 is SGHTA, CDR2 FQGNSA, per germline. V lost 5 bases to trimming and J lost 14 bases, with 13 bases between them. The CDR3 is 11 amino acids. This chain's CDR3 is CASSETTSKFF. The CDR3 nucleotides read TGTGCCAGCAGCGAAACCACTAGTAAGTTCTTC.

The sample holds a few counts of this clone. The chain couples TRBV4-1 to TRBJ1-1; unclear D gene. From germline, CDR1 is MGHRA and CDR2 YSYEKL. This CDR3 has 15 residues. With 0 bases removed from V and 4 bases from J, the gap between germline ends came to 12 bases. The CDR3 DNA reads TGCGCCAGCAGCCAAGATCTGGGGAGGGTCACTGAAGCTTTCTTT. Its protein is CASSQDLGRVTEAFF.

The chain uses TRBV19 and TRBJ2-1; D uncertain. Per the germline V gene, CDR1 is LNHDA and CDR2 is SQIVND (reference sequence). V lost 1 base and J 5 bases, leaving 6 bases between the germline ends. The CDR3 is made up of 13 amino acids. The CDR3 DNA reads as TGTGCCAGTAGTATAGCCTGGGACAATGAGCAGTTCTTC. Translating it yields CASSIAWDNEQFF.

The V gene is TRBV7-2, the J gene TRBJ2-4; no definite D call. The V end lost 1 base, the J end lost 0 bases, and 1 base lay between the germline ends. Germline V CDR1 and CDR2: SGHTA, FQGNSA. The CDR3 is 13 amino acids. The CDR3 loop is CASSLGAKNIQYF. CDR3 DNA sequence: TGTGCCAGCAGCTTAGGAGCCAAAAACATTCAGTACTTC.

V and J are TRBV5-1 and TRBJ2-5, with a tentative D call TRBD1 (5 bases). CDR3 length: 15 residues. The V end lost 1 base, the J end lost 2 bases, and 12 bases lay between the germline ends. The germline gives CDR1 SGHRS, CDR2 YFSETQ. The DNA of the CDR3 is TGCGCCAGCAGCTTGAGAGCAGGGCTTCAAGAGACCCAGTACTTC. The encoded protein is CASSLRAGLQETQYF.

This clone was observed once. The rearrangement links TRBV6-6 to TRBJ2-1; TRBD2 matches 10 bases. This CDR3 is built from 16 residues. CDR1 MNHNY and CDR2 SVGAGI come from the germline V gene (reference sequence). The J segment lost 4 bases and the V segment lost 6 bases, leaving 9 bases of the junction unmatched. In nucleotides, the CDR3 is TGTGCCAGCAGCCGGGACGCTAGCGGGGGATACAATGAGCAGTTCTTC. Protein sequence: CASSRDASGGYNEQFF.

The CDR3 nucleotides are TGTGCCAGTAGTATTCCCTATGAGCAGTTCTTC. Translating gives CASSIPYEQFF. V usage is TRBV19 and J usage is TRBJ2-1; D gene uncertain. Germline loops: CDR1 LNHDA, CDR2 SQIVND (reference sequence). This CDR3 has 11 residues. Trimming left V 3 bases short and J 8 bases short, with 5 bases between.

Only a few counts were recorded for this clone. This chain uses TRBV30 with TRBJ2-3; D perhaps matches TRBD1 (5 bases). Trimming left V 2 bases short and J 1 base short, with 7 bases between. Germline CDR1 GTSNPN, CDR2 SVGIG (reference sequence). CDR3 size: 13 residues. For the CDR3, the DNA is TGTGCCTGGAGTATCAGGGGCACAGATACGCAGTATTTT. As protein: CAWSIRGTDTQYF.